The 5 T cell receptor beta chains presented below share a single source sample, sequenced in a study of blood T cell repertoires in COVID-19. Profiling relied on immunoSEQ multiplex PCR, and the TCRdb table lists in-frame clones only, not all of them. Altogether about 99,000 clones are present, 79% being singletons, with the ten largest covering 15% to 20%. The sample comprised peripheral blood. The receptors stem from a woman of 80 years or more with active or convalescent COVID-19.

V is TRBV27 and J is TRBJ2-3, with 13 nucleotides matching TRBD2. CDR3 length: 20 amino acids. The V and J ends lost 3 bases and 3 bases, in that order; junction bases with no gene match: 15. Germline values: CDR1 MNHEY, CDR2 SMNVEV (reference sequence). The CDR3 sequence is CASSFQRTSGSRRLTDTQYF. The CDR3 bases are TGTGCCAGCAGTTTCCAACGGACTAGCGGGAGTAGGCGTTTGACAGATACGCAGTATTTT.

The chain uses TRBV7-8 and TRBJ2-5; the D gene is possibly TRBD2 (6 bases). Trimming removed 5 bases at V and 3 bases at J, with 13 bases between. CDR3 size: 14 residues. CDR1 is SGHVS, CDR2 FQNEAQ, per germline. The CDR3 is CASSQERVEETQYF. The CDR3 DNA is TGTGCCAGCAGCCAAGAGCGGGTGGAAGAGACCCAGTACTTC.

DNA of the CDR3: TGTGCCAGCGCGGGGCGGACAAAAGAGACCCAGTACTTC. This encodes CASAGRTKETQYF. This rearrangement joins TRBV27 to TRBJ2-5, with TRBD2 as a possible D gene (6 bases). Trimming left V 8 bases short and J 3 bases short, with 13 bases between. The V gene's germline CDR1 is MNHEY and CDR2 SMNVEV (reference sequence). The CDR3 covers 13 residues.

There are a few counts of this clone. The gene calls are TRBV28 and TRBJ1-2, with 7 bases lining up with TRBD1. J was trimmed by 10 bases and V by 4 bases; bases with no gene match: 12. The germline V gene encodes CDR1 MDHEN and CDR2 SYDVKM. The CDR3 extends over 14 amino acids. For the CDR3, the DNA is TGTGCCAGCAGTTCCCACTACAGGGGAGATCACTACACCTTC. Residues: CASSSHYRGDHYTF.

CDR3 residues: CASSSQDGQGRETQYF. As DNA, the CDR3 is TGTGCCAGCAGTTCTCAAGACGGACAGGGGAGAGAGACCCAGTACTTC. The chain recombines TRBV27 with TRBJ2-5, with 9 positions matching TRBD1. The V segment lost 4 bases and the J segment 4 bases; nucleotides outside the gene matches: 10. The CDR3 runs to 16 residues. Looked up from germline, CDR1 is MNHEY and CDR2 is SMNVEV (reference sequence).